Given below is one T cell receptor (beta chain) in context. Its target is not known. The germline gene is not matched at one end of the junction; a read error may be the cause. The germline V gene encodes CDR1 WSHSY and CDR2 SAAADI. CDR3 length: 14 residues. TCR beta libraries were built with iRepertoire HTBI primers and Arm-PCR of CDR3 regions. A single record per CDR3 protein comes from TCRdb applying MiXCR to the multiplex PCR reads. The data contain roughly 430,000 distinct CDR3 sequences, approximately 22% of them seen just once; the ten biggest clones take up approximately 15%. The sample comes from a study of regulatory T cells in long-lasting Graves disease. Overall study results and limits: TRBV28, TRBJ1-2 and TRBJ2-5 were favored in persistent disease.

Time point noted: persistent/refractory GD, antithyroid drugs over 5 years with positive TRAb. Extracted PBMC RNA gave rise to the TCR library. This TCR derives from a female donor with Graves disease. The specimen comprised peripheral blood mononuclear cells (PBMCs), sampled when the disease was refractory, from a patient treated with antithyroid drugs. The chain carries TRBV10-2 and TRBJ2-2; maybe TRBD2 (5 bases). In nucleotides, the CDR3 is TGCGCCACCGACGGAGAGTTAGACACCGGGGAGCTGGTTTTT. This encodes CATDGELDTGELVF.